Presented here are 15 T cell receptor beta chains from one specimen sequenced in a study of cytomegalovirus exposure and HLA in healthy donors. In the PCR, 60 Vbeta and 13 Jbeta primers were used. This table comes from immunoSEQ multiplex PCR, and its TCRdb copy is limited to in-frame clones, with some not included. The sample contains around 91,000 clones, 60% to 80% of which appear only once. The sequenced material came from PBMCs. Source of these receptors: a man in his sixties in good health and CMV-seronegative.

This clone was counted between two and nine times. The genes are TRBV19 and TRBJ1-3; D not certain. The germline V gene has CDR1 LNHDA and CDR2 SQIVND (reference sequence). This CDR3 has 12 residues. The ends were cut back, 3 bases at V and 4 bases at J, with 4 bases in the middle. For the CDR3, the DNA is TGTGCCAGTAGTATTGAGGGAAACACCATATATTTT. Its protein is CASSIEGNTIYF.

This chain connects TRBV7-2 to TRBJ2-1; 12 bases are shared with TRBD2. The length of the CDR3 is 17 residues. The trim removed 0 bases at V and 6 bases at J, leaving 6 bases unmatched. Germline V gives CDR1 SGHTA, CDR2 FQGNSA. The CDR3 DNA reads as TGTGCCAGCAGCTTAGCAAGACTAGCGGGAGTAACCAATGAGCAGTTCTTC. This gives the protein CASSLARLAGVTNEQFF.

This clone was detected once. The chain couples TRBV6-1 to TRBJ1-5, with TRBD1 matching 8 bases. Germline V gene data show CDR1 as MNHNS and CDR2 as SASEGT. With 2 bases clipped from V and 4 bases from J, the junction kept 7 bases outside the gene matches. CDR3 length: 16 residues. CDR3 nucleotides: TGTGCCAGCAGTGAACTCCCGGGACAGGTAAATCAGCCCCAGCATTTT. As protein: CASSELPGQVNQPQHF.

The CDR3: CASSEALGGAGNTIYF. The CDR3 DNA reads TGTGCCAGCAGTGAAGCCCTGGGGGGGGCAGGAAACACCATATATTTT. The J gene is TRBJ1-3, the V gene TRBV6-1; D possibly corresponds to TRBD1 (6 bases). Germline CDR1 and CDR2: MNHNS and SASEGT. Between the trimmed V and J ends, which lost 0 bases and 4 bases, there was a span of 13 bases. This CDR3 is 16 amino acids long.

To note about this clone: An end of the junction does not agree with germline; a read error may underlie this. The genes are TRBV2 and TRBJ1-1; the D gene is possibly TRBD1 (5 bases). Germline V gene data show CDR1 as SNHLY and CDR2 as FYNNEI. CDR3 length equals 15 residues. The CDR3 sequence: CASSEGPGDRVEAFF. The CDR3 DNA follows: TGTGCCAGCAGCGAAGGCCCGGGGGATCGAGTCGAAGCTTTCTTT.

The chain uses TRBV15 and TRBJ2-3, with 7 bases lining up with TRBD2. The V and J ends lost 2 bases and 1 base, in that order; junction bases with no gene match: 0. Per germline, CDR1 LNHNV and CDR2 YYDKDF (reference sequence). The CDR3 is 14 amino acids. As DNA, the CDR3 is TGTGCCACCAGCAGACTAGCGGGCACAGATACGCAGTATTTT. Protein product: CATSRLAGTDTQYF. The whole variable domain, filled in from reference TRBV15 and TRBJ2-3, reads DAMVIQNPRYQVTQFGKPVTLSCSQTLNHNVMYWYQQKSSQAPKLLFHYYDKDFNNEADTPDNFQSRRPNTSFCFLDIRSPGLGDTAMYLCATSRLAGTDTQYFGPGTRLTVL.

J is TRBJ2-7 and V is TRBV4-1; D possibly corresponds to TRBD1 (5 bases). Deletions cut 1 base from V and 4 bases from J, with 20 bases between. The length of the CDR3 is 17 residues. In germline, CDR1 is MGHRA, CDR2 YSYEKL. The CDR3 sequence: CASSQVTPDNKRYEQYF. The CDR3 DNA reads TGCGCCAGCAGCCAAGTGACCCCGGACAATAAACGATACGAGCAGTACTTC.

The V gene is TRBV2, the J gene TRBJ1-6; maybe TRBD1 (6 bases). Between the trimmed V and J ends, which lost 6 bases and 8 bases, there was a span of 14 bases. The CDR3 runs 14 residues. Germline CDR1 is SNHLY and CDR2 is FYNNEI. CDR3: CASSRGTGYSPLHF. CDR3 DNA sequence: TGTGCCAGCAGCAGGGGTACGGGGTATTCACCCCTCCACTTT.

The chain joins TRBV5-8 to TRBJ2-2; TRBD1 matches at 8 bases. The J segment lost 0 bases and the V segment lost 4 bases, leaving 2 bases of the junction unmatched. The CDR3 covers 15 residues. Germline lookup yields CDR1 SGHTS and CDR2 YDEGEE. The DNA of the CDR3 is TGTGCCAGCAGCCCGACAGGGGCGAACACCGGGGAGCTGTTTTTT. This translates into CASSPTGANTGELFF.

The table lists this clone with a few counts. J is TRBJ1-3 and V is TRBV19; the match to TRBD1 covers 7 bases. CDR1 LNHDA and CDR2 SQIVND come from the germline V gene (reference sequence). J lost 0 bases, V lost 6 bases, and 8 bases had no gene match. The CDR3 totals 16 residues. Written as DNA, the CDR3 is TGTGCCAGTAGCCGAAACTGGGACAGCTCTGGAAACACCATATATTTT. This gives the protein CASSRNWDSSGNTIYF.

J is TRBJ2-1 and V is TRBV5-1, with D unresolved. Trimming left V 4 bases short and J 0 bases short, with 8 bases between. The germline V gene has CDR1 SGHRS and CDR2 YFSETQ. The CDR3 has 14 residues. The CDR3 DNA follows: TGCGCCAGCAGCCTTAGGAGCTCCTACAATGAGCAGTTCTTC. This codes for CASSLRSSYNEQFF.

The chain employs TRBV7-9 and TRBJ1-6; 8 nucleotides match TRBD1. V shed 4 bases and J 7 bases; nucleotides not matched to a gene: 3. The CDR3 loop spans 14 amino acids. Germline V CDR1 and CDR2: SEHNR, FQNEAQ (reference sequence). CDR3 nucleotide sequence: TGTGCCAGCAGCTCCGGACAGGGCAATTCACCCCTCCACTTT. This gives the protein CASSSGQGNSPLHF.

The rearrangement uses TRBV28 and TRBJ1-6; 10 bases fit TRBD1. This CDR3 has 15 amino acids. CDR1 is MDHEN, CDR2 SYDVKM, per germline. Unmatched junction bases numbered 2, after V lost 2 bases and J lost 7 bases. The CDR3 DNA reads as TGTGCCAGCAGTTTAGAGGGACAGGGGAATTCACCCCTCCACTTT. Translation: CASSLEGQGNSPLHF. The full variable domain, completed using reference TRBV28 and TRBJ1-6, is DVKVTQSSRYLVKRTGEKVFLECVQDMDHENMFWYRQDPGLGLRLIYFSYDVKMKEKGDIPEGYSVSREKKERFSLILESASTNQTSMYLCASSLEGQGNSPLHFGNGTRLTVT.

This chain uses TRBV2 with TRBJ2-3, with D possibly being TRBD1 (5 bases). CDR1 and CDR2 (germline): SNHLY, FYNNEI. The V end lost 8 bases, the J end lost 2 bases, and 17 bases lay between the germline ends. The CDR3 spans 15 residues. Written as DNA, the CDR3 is TGTGCCAGCGAAAGCCCCGACAGCCACACAGATACGCAGTATTTT. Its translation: CASESPDSHTDTQYF.

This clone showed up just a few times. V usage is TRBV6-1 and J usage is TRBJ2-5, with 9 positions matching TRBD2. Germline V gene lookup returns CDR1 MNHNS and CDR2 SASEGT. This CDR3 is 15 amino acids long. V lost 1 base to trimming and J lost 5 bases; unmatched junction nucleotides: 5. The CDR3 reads CASSEVGGRAETQYF. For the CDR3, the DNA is TGTGCCAGCAGTGAAGTGGGCGGGAGGGCCGAGACCCAGTACTTC.